This T cell receptor (beta chain) was found in a study of CD8 T cells in ankylosing spondylitis. This clonotype was counted ten times or more. Its antigen is unknown. The CDR3 consists of 13 residues. Germline V gene lookup returns CDR1 SGHRS and CDR2 YFSETQ. The V and J ends lost 0 bases and 1 base respectively, with 4 bases between them. Study conclusions and caveats: Reports say disease-linked clones showed up significantly more in matched ankylosing spondylitis synovial fluid.

TCRdb processed the 5' RACE reads anew with MiXCR; each CDR3 protein has one entry. The sample has about 140,000 distinct CDR3 sequences, around a third seen once. The source material was synovial fluid, either unsorted or a sorted T cell fraction (not recorded which). The J gene is TRBJ1-1, the V gene TRBV5-1; no clear D. The receptor was isolated from a male donor with ankylosing spondylitis. DNA of the CDR3: TGCGCCAGCAGCTTGGGAGGGAACACTGAAGCTTTCTTT. Encoded protein: CASSLGGNTEAFF. Complete variable domain (other parts from reference TRBV5-1 and TRBJ1-1): KAGVTQTPRYLIKTRGQQVTLSCSPISGHRSVSWYQQTPGQGLQFLFEYFSETQRNKGNFPGRFSGRQFSNSRSEMNVSTLELGDSALYLCASSLGGNTEAFFGQGTRLTVV.